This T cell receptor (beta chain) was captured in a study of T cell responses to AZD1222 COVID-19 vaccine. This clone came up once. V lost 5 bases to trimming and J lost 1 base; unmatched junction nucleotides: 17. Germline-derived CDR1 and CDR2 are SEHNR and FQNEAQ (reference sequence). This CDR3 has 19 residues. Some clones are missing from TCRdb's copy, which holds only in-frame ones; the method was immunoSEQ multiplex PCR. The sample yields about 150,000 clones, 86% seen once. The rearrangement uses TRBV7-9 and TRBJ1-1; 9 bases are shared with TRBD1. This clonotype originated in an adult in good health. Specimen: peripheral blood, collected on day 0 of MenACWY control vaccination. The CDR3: CASSPPRPGQGKENTEAFF. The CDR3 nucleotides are TGTGCCAGCAGCCCCCCCCGGCCGGGACAGGGAAAAGAGAACACTGAAGCTTTCTTT.